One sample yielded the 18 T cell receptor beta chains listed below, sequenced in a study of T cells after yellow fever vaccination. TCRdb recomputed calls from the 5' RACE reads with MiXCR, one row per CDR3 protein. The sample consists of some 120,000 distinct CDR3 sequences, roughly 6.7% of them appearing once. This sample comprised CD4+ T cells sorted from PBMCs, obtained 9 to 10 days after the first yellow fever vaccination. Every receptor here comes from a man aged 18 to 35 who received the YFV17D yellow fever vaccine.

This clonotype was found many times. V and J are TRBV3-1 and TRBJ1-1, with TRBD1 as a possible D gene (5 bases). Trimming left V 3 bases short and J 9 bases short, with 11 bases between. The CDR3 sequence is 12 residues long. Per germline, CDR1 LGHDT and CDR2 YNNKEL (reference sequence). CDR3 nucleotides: TGTGCCAGCAGCCAGCCCGGGACCCAAGCTTTCTTT. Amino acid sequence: CASSQPGTQAFF.

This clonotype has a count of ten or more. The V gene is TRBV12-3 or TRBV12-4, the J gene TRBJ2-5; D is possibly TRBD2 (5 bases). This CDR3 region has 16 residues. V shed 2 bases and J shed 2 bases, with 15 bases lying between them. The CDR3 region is CASSLQLWGAQETQYF. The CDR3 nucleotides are TGTGCCAGCAGTTTACAACTCTGGGGAGCGCAAGAGACCCAGTACTTC.

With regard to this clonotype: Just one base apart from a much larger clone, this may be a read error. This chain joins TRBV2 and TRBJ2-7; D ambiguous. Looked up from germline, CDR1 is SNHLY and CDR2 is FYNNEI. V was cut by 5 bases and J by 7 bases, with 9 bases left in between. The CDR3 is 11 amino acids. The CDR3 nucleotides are TGTGCCAGCAGTTACCCTAGTGAGCAGTACTTC. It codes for CASSYPSEQYF.

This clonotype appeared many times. CDR3 coding DNA: TGTGCCAGCAGTTCGGGGAGGTTTGGGGCCAACGTCCTGACTTTC. It codes for CASSSGRFGANVLTF. J is TRBJ2-6 and V is TRBV12-3 or TRBV12-4, with D maybe TRBD2 (6 bases). V was pared by 4 bases and J by 3 bases, with 10 bases between. CDR3 length: 15 amino acids.

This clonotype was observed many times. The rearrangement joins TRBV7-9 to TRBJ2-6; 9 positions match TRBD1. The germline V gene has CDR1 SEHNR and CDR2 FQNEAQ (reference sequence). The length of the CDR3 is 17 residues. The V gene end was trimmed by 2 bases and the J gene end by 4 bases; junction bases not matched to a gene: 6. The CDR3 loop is CASSLWGTGTGANVLTF. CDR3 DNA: TGTGCCAGCAGCTTATGGGGGACAGGGACAGGGGCCAACGTCCTGACTTTC.

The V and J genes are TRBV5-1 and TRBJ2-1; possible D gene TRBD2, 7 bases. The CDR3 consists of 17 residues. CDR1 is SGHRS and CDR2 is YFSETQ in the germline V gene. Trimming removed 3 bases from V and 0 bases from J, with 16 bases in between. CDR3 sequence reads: CASSYRGGASSYNEQFF. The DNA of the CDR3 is TGCGCCAGCAGCTATAGGGGGGGTGCAAGCTCCTACAATGAGCAGTTCTTC.

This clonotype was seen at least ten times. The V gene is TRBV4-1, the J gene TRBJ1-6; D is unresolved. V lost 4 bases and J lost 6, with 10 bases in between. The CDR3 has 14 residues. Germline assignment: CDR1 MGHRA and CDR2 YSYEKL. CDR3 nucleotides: TGCGCCAGCAGCCTTCAGGCTTCTAATTCACCCCTCCACTTT. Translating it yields CASSLQASNSPLHF.

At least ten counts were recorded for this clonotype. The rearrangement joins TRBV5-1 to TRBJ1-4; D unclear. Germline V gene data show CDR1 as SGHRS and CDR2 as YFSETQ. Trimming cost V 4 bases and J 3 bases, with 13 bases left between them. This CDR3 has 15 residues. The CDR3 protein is CASSLDVGPNEKLFF. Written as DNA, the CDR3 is TGCGCCAGCAGCCTGGACGTCGGCCCTAATGAAAAACTGTTTTTT.

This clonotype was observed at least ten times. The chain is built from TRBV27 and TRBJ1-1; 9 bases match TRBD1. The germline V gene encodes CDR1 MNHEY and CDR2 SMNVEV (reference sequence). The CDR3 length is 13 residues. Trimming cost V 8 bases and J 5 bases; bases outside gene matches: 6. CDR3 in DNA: TGTGCCAGCCGGGGGACAGGGAAGACTGAAGCTTTCTTT. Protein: CASRGTGKTEAFF.

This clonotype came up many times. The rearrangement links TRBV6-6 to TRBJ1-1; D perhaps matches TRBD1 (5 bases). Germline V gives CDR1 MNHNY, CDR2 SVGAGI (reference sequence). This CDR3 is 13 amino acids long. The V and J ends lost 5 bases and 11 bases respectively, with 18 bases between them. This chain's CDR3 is CASSLQEGATAFF. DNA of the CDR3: TGTGCCAGCAGTCTCCAGGAAGGGGCAACGGCTTTCTTT.

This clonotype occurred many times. The CDR3 reads CASTLLLVQGGQPQHF. In nucleotides, the CDR3 is TGTGCCAGCACCCTACTCCTAGTACAGGGAGGCCAGCCCCAGCATTTT. The gene calls are TRBV7-2 and TRBJ1-5; TRBD1 might be the D (6 bases). The V gene lost 7 bases and the J gene lost 7 bases, with 23 bases spanning the gap. Looked up from germline, CDR1 is SGHTA and CDR2 is FQGNSA. CDR3 length equals 16 residues.

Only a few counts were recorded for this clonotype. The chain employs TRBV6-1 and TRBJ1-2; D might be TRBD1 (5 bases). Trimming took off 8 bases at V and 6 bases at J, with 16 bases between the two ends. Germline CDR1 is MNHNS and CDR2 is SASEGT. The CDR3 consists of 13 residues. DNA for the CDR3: TGTGCCAGCTCCCCGGGGCCCCTACATGGCTACACCTTC. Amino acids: CASSPGPLHGYTF.

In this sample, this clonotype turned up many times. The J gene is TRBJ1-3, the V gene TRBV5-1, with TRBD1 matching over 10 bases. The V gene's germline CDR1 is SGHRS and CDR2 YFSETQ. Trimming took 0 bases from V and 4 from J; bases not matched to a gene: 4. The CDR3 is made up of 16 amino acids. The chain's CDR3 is CASSLGDRGPGNTIYF. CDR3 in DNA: TGCGCCAGCAGCTTGGGGGACAGGGGACCGGGAAACACCATATATTTT.

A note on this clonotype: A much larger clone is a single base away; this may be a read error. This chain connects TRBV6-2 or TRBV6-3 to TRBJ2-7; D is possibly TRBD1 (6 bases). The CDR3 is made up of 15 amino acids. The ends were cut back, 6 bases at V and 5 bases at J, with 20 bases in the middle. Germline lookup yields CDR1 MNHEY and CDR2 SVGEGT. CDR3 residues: CASSTGSCHLDEQYV. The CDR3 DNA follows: TGTGCCAGCAGCACAGGGTCGTGTCACTTGGACGAGCAGTACGTC.

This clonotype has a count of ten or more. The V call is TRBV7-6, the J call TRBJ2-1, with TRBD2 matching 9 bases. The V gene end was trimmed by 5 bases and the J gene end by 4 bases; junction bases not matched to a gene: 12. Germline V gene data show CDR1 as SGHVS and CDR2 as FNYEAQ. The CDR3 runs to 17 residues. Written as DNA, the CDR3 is TGTGCCAGCAGCCCCACTGAGCGGGGGGTTGGGTACAATGAGCAGTTCTTC. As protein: CASSPTERGVGYNEQFF.

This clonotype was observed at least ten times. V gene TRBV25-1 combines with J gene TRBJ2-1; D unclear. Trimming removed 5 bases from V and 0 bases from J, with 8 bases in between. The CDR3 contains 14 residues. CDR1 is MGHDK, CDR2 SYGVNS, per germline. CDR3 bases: TGTGCCAGCAGTCTCAGTAGCTCCTACAATGAGCAGTTCTTC. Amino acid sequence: CASSLSSSYNEQFF.

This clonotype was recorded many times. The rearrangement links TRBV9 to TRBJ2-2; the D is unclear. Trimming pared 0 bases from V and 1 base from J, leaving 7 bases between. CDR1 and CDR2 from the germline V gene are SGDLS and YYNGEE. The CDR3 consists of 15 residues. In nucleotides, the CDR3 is TGTGCCAGCAGCGTAGTCTCCATGAACACCGGGGAGCTGTTTTTT. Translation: CASSVVSMNTGELFF. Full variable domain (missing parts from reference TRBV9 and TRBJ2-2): DSGVTQTPKHLITATGQRVTLRCSPRSGDLSVYWYQQSLDQGLQFLIQYYNGEERAKGNILERFSAQQFPDLHSELNLSSLELGDSALYFCASSVVSMNTGELFFGEGSRLTVL.

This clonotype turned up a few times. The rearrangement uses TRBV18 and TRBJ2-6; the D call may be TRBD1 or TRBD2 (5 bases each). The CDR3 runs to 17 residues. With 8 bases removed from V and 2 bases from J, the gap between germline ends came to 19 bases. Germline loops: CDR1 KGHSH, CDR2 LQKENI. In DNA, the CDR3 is TGTGCCAGCCCCGAGGATGGGACCGCGGCTGGGGCCAACGTCCTGACTTTC. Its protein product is CASPEDGTAAGANVLTF. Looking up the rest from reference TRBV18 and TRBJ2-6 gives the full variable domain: NAGVMQNPRHLVRRRGQEARLRCSPMKGHSHVYWYRQLPEEGLKFMVYLQKENIIDESGMPKERFSAEFPKEGPSILRIQQVVRGDSAAYFCASPEDGTAAGANVLTFGAGSRLTVL.